The 16 T cell receptor beta chains reported below all come from one sample, sequenced in a study of cytomegalovirus exposure and HLA in healthy donors. Vbeta (60) and Jbeta (13) primers were used in the PCR. Assay used: immunoSEQ multiplex PCR; TCRdb lists only in-frame clones, some missing. This sample's table reports more than 40,000 clones. Sample: PBMCs. Receptor source: a man aged 35-49 years in good health and CMV-seropositive.

The chain is built from TRBV11-3 and TRBJ2-3, with TRBD2 matching 14 bases. Unmatched junction bases numbered 2, after V lost 5 bases and J lost 1 base. This CDR3 region has 16 residues. Germline-derived CDR1 and CDR2 are SGHNT and YENEEA. The CDR3 DNA reads TGTGCCAGCAGCCCGGGACTAGCGGGAGGCACAGATACGCAGTATTTT. It translates to CASSPGLAGGTDTQYF.

This chain links TRBV19 with TRBJ2-1; 7 positions match TRBD1. The V and J ends lost 7 bases and 9 bases, in that order; junction bases with no gene match: 9. CDR3 length equals 13 residues. The germline CDR1 and CDR2 sequences are LNHDA and SQIVND (reference sequence). The CDR3 DNA is TGTGCCAGTACCGACGAGGCAGGGGGTGAGCAGTTCTTC. Translated: CASTDEAGGEQFF.

The chain joins TRBV9 to TRBJ2-5; TRBD2 matches 10 bases. Trimming removed 4 bases from V and 5 bases from J; junction bases left unmatched: 17. Germline V lookup: CDR1 SGDLS, CDR2 YYNGEE. The CDR3 runs to 18 residues. The CDR3 spells CASSSSRRLAGVGETQYF. As DNA, the CDR3 is TGTGCCAGCAGCTCCTCCCGTCGGCTAGCGGGGGTTGGGGAGACCCAGTACTTC. The full variable domain, with the rest looked up from reference TRBV9 and TRBJ2-5, is DSGVTQTPKHLITATGQRVTLRCSPRSGDLSVYWYQQSLDQGLQFLIQYYNGEERAKGNILERFSAQQFPDLHSELNLSSLELGDSALYFCASSSSRRLAGVGETQYFGPGTRLLVL.

The chain joins TRBV7-8 to TRBJ2-1; no clear D. This CDR3 has 13 residues. With 2 bases removed from V and 9 bases from J, the gap between germline ends came to 11 bases. The germline V gene encodes CDR1 SGHVS and CDR2 FQNEAQ. CDR3 loop: CASSLSPELEQFF. The CDR3 region has the DNA TGTGCCAGCAGCTTAAGTCCTGAACTTGAGCAGTTCTTC.

The V gene is TRBV5-1, the J gene TRBJ2-7; D gene ambiguous. V lost 6 bases to trimming and J lost 0 bases, with 13 bases between them. Germline V CDR1 and CDR2: SGHRS, YFSETQ. This CDR3 is 14 amino acids long. CDR3 residues: CASTLGPHSYEQYF. As DNA, the CDR3 is TGCGCCAGCACCCTTGGGCCTCACTCCTACGAGCAGTACTTC.

DNA of the CDR3: TGTGCCAGTAGTATGGGCTATGAGCAGTTCTTC. It is translated as CASSMGYEQFF. The rearrangement uses TRBV19 and TRBJ2-1; D is ambiguous. The V gene lost 3 bases and the J gene lost 8 bases, with 5 bases spanning the gap. The CDR3 runs to 11 residues. CDR1 LNHDA and CDR2 SQIVND come from the germline V gene (reference sequence).

The chain links TRBV6-6 to TRBJ2-2; D is unresolved. Germline V CDR1 and CDR2: MNHNY, SVGAGI (reference sequence). V lost 6 bases to trimming and J lost 0 bases, with 8 bases between them. The CDR3 sequence is 14 residues long. CDR3 DNA: TGTGCCAGCAGACTAACAACGAACACCGGGGAGCTGTTTTTT. Amino acids: CASRLTTNTGELFF.

The chain is built from TRBV5-1 and TRBJ1-6, with D possibly being TRBD1 (6 bases). Germline V gives CDR1 SGHRS, CDR2 YFSETQ. Trimming shortened V by 4 bases and J by 7 bases, and 21 bases separated the two germline ends. CDR3 length: 17 residues. The CDR3 coding sequence is TGCGCCAGCAGCCCCTATGGACAGAGGATGAACAATTCACCCCTCCACTTT. Translation gives CASSPYGQRMNNSPLHF.

This sequence joins TRBV7-9 and TRBJ1-1; D is unresolved. Germline CDR1 and CDR2: SEHNR and FQNEAQ (reference sequence). The CDR3 sequence is 14 residues long. V lost 5 bases and J 1 base, leaving 11 bases between the germline ends. In nucleotides, the CDR3 is TGTGCCAGCAGCCCTTTCGAGGAGAACACTGAAGCTTTCTTT. It encodes CASSPFEENTEAFF. Using reference TRBV7-9 and TRBJ1-1 for the parts outside the CDR3, the full variable domain is DTGVSQNPRHKITKRGQNVTFRCDPISEHNRLYWYRQTLGQGPEFLTYFQNEAQLEKSRLLSDRFSAERPKGSFSTLEIQRTEQGDSAMYLCASSPFEENTEAFFGQGTRLTVV.

The V call is TRBV7-2, the J call TRBJ1-4; D not resolved. This CDR3 region has 11 residues. V gave up 3 bases and J gave up 8 bases, with 4 bases separating them. Germline CDR1 reads SGHTA; CDR2 reads FQGNSA. CDR3 nucleotides: TGTGCCAGCAGCTTGAGAGAAAAACTGTTTTTT. It is translated as CASSLREKLFF.

This sequence joins TRBV2 and TRBJ1-5, with a possible D match to TRBD1 (5 bases). V lost 9 bases, J lost 7 bases, and 13 bases lay in between. The CDR3 sequence is 12 residues long. Looked up from germline, CDR1 is SNHLY and CDR2 is FYNNEI. CDR3 region: CASTFQGQPQHF. CDR3 DNA sequence: TGTGCCAGTACCTTTCAGGGACAGCCCCAGCATTTT.

This chain joins TRBV11-2 and TRBJ1-2, with unresolved D. Germline V gene lookup returns CDR1 SGHAT and CDR2 FQNNGV. V lost 1 base, J lost 3 bases, and 6 bases lay in between. CDR3 length: 13 residues. This CDR3 reads CASSLVLHYGYTF. Written as DNA, the CDR3 is TGTGCCAGCAGCTTAGTACTCCACTATGGCTACACCTTC.

The gene calls are TRBV19 and TRBJ2-5, with 9 nucleotides matching TRBD1. This CDR3 region has 13 residues. The germline CDR1 and CDR2 sequences are LNHDA and SQIVND (reference sequence). Trimming took 10 bases from V and 5 from J; bases not matched to a gene: 8. The CDR3 loop reads CATRDRVDETQYF. CDR3 sequence (DNA): TGTGCCACCCGGGACAGGGTTGATGAGACCCAGTACTTC. The full variable domain, with the rest looked up from reference TRBV19 and TRBJ2-5, is DGGITQSPKYLFRKEGQNVTLSCEQNLNHDAMYWYRQDPGQGLRLIYYSQIVNDFQKGDIAEGYSVSREKKESFPLTVTSAQKNPTAFYLCATRDRVDETQYFGPGTRLLVL.

The J gene is TRBJ2-1, the V gene TRBV7-3; 9 bases are a match to TRBD2. CDR1 and CDR2 from the germline V gene are SGHTA and FQGTGA. The CDR3 extends over 16 amino acids. J gave up 3 bases and V 3 bases, and 6 bases lay outside the gene matches. CDR3 nucleotide sequence: TGTGCCAGCAGCTTCGGCGGGGGGGCATTCTACAATGAGCAGTTCTTC. Translation: CASSFGGGAFYNEQFF.

This rearrangement joins TRBV9 to TRBJ2-7, with TRBD2 matching 9 bases. With V trimmed by 3 bases and J by 2 bases, 6 bases remained unmatched. In germline, CDR1 is SGDLS, CDR2 YYNGEE. CDR3 length: 15 amino acids. The CDR3 here is CASSAQTSGPYEQYF. For the CDR3, the DNA is TGTGCCAGCAGCGCTCAGACTAGCGGCCCCTACGAGCAGTACTTC.

This chain joins TRBV11-2 and TRBJ2-3; the match to TRBD2 covers 14 bases. There are 14 residues in the CDR3. The germline gives CDR1 SGHAT, CDR2 FQNNGV. Trimming at V came to 8 bases and at J to 7 bases, leaving 5 bases not matched to a gene. In DNA form, the CDR3 reads TGTGCCAGCGGTCGACTAGCGGGGGGGTATACGCAGTATTTT. Translation: CASGRLAGGYTQYF.